This T cell receptor (beta chain) was obtained from a study of cytomegalovirus exposure and HLA in healthy donors. A remark on this clone: The antigen remains undetermined. The sample holds other DNA sequences that translate to the same CDR3.

V dropped 0 bases and J dropped 2 bases, with 6 bases sitting between them. Germline V gene data show CDR1 as SGDLS and CDR2 as YYNGEE. This CDR3 region has 14 residues. Primers included in the PCR were 60 Vbeta and 13 Jbeta primers. The protocol was immunoSEQ multiplex PCR, while the TCRdb copy is restricted to in-frame clones and leaves out a portion. The repertoire has roughly 140,000 clones, around 84% of them found once; the top ten carry roughly 2.5%. General study findings and limits: Previous analysis showed most TCR beta V segments were productive about 87% or about 30% of the time. What TCR beta sequences reportedly achieved was accurate prediction of HLA-A and HLA-B alleles in most subjects.

The sequenced material came from PBMCs. The chain has TRBV9 and TRBJ1-3, with D uncertain. The source of this sequence is a boy aged 2-15 years in good health and CMV-seronegative. CDR3 protein: CASSVGGAGNTIYF. CDR3 bases: TGTGCCAGCAGCGTAGGGGGAGCTGGAAACACCATATATTTT. The whole variable domain, filled in from reference TRBV9 and TRBJ1-3, reads DSGVTQTPKHLITATGQRVTLRCSPRSGDLSVYWYQQSLDQGLQFLIQYYNGEERAKGNILERFSAQQFPDLHSELNLSSLELGDSALYFCASSVGGAGNTIYFGEGSWLTVV.